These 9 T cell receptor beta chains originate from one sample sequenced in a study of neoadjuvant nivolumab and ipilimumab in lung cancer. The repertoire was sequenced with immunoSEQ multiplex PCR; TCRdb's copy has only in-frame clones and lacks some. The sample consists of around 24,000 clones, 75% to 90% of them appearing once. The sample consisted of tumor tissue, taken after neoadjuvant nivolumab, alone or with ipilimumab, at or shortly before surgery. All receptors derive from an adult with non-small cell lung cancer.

CDR3 in DNA: TGTGCCTGGAGTGGGGCGGTGGTGGGAGGGTATGGAGAGACCCAGTACTTC. Its translation is CAWSGAVVGGYGETQYF. This chain uses TRBV30 with TRBJ2-5; TRBD2 matches at 7 bases. J gave up 4 bases and V 1 base, and 15 bases lay outside the gene matches. This CDR3 is built from 17 residues. In germline, CDR1 is GTSNPN, CDR2 SVGIG (reference sequence).

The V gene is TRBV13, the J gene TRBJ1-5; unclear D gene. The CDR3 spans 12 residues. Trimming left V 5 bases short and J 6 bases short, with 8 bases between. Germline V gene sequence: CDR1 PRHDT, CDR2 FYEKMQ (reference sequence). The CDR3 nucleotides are TGTGCCAGCAGCCTCGGGTCTCAGCCCCAGCATTTT. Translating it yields CASSLGSQPQHF.

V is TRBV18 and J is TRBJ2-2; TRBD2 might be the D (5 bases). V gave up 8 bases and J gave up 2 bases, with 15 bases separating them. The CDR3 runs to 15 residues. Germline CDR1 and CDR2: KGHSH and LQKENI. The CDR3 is CASLQSGTNTGELFF. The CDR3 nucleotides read TGTGCCAGCCTCCAAAGCGGTACAAACACCGGGGAGCTGTTTTTT.

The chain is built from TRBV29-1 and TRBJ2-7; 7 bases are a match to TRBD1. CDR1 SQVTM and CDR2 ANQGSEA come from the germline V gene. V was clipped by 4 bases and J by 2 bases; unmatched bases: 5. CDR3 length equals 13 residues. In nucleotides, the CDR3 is TGCAGCGTTGGAGGGGGCTTCACCTACGAGCAGTACTTC. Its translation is CSVGGGFTYEQYF.

The CDR3 loop reads CASSPRRGSTDTQYF. CDR3 coding DNA: TGTGCCAGCAGCCCCCGGAGGGGAAGCACAGATACGCAGTATTTT. This chain uses TRBV9 with TRBJ2-3, with a possible D match to TRBD2 (6 bases). Germline V gene data show CDR1 as SGDLS and CDR2 as YYNGEE. This CDR3 is 15 amino acids long. V lost 4 bases to trimming and J lost 0 bases, with 12 bases between them.

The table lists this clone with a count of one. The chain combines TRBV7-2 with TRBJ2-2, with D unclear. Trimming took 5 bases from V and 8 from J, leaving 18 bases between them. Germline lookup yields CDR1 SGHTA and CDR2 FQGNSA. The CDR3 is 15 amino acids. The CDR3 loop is CASSRPRVPAGELFF. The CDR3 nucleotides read TGTGCCAGCAGCCGCCCTCGGGTCCCGGCGGGGGAGCTGTTTTTT.

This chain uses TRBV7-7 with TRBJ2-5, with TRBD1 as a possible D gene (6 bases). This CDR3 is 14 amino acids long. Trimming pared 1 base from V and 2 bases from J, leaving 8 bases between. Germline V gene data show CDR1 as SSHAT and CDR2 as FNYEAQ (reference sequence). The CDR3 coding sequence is TGTGCCAGCAGCTTAGGGACAGCACAAGAGACCCAGTACTTC. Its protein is CASSLGTAQETQYF.

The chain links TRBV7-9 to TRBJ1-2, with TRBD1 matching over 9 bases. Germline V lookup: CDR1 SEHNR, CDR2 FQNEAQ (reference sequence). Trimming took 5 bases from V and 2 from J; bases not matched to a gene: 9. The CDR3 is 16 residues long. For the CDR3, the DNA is TGTGCCAGCAGCCAACAAGCCGGGACAGGGAACTATGGCTACACCTTC. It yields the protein CASSQQAGTGNYGYTF.

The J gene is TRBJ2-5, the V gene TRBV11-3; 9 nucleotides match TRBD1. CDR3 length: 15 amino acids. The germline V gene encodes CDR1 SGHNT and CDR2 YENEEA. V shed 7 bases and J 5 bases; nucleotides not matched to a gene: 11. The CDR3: CASTTRQGVRETQYF. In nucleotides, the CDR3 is TGTGCCAGCACCACCAGACAGGGGGTGAGGGAGACCCAGTACTTC.